This is a list of T cell receptor beta chains from one sample in a study of Ad26.COV2.S vaccination and SARS-CoV-2 variants. The protocol was immunoSEQ multiplex PCR, while the TCRdb copy is restricted to in-frame clones and leaves out a portion. Here the sample spans some 270,000 clones, around 90% being singletons. Here the sequenced sample was peripheral blood, taken in a trial of Ad26.COV2.S vaccine versus placebo. The source of these receptors is a person aged 18-65 years who received the Ad26.COV2.S COVID-19 vaccine or a placebo. The CDR3 runs from the conserved cysteine through the conserved F or W. A D gene is named only where the DNA matches it firmly. Size tells how often a clone was seen (once, few, many) or the class of an expanded clone, and some rows leave it out.

D: .; length: 19; V: TRBV2; J: TRBJ2-7; size: .; CDR3: CASRLTLVGQLGSSYEQYF; DNA: TGTGCCAGCCGCCTTACCCTCGTAGGACAGTTGGGGAGCTCCTACGAGCAGTACTTC
D: TRBD1; length: 14; V: TRBV7-2; J: TRBJ2-2; size: .; CDR3: CASSSHRGTGELFF; DNA: TGTGCCAGCAGCTCGCACAGGGGAACCGGGGAGCTGTTTTTT
D: .; length: 14; V: TRBV15; J: TRBJ2-1; size: few; CDR3: CATSRATKSNEQFF; DNA: TGTGCCACCAGCAGGGCCACTAAGTCCAATGAGCAGTTCTTC
D: TRBD1; length: 17; V: TRBV4-3; J: TRBJ1-2; size: .; CDR3: CASSQTGTGGVNYGYTF; DNA: TGCGCCAGCAGCCAAACCGGGACAGGGGGCGTTAACTATGGCTACACCTTC
D: .; length: 13; V: TRBV3-1/TRBV3-2; J: TRBJ2-1; size: .; CDR3: CASSKGLPSEQFF; DNA: TGTGCCAGCAGCAAAGGACTTCCCTCGGAGCAGTTCTTC
D: .; length: 18; V: TRBV6-2/TRBV6-3; J: TRBJ2-1; size: many; CDR3: CASSYSISGSENINEQFF; DNA: TGTGCCAGCAGTTACTCGATTTCCGGGAGTGAGAATATAAATGAGCAGTTCTTC
D: .; length: 12; V: TRBV24-1; J: TRBJ2-1; size: .; CDR3: CATSDLMDEQFF; DNA: TGTGCCACCAGTGATTTGATGGATGAGCAGTTCTTC
D: TRBD2; length: 17; V: TRBV5-4; J: TRBJ2-1; size: .; CDR3: CASSLPSGGLKNNEQFF; DNA: TGTGCCAGCAGCTTGCCTAGCGGGGGCCTGAAAAACAATGAGCAGTTCTTC
D: .; length: 16; V: TRBV5-6; J: TRBJ1-1; size: .; CDR3: CASSLDVGAGTPEAFF; DNA: TGTGCCAGCAGCTTGGATGTTGGGGCAGGGACGCCTGAAGCTTTCTTT
D: .; length: 16; V: TRBV4-2; J: TRBJ2-7; size: few; CDR3: CASSLTLGDTSYEQYF; DNA: TGTGCCAGCAGCCTTACTCTAGGGGACACCTCCTACGAGCAGTACTTC
D: TRBD2; length: 15; V: TRBV14; J: TRBJ2-3; size: .; CDR3: CASSQGRRESDTQYF; DNA: TGTGCCAGCAGCCAAGGGAGGCGGGAGTCAGATACGCAGTATTTT
D: .; length: 15; V: TRBV19; J: TRBJ2-7; size: .; CDR3: CASSIVSSSSYEQYF; DNA: TGTGCCAGTAGTATAGTCTCCTCTAGCTCCTACGAGCAGTACTTC
D: .; length: 13; V: TRBV9; J: TRBJ2-3; size: .; CDR3: CASSVIQEGTQYF; DNA: TGTGCCAGCAGCGTAATCCAGGAAGGTACGCAGTATTTT
D: .; length: 10; V: TRBV29-1; J: TRBJ2-3; size: once; CDR3: CSVGADTQYF; DNA: TGCAGCGTGGGGGCAGATACGCAGTATTTT
D: .; length: 16; V: TRBV11-3; J: TRBJ2-3; size: .; CDR3: CASSLVAGSSTDTQYF; DNA: TGTGCCAGCAGCTTAGTAGCTGGGTCTAGCACAGATACGCAGTATTTT
D: .; length: 21; V: TRBV4-1; J: TRBJ2-4; size: .; CDR3: CASSPPTGGGRVSKAKNIQYF; DNA: TGCGCCAGCAGCCCTCCTACAGGGGGGGGTAGGGTCAGCAAGGCCAAAAACATTCAGTACTTC
D: .; length: 15; V: TRBV5-5; J: TRBJ1-5; size: .; CDR3: CASSRNSDSNQPQHF; DNA: TGTGCCAGCAGCCGAAACAGCGATAGCAATCAGCCCCAGCATTTT
D: TRBD1; length: 19; V: TRBV9; J: TRBJ1-4; size: .; CDR3: CASSTPRTGGSTTNEKLFF; DNA: TGTGCCAGCAGCACCCCTCGGACAGGGGGCTCCACAACTAATGAAAAACTGTTTTTT
D: .; length: 14; V: TRBV11-2; J: TRBJ2-7; size: .; CDR3: CASSLAGGDYEQYF; DNA: TGTGCCAGCAGCTTAGCTGGAGGAGACTACGAGCAGTACTTC
D: .; length: 12; V: TRBV19; J: TRBJ2-1; size: once; CDR3: CASSIDRPPLFF; DNA: TGTGCCAGTAGTATAGATCGGCCGCCCTTGTTCTTC
D: .; length: 14; V: TRBV2; J: TRBJ2-1; size: .; CDR3: CASLWWGESNEQFF; DNA: TGTGCCAGCCTCTGGTGGGGTGAGAGCAATGAGCAGTTCTTC
D: TRBD1; length: 16; V: TRBV24-1; J: TRBJ2-2; size: once; CDR3: CATSDFIGTESGELFF; DNA: TGTGCCACCAGTGATTTTATCGGGACAGAGTCCGGGGAGCTGTTTTTT
D: .; length: 17; V: TRBV13; J: TRBJ1-3; size: .; CDR3: CASSLVAGLHSGNTIYF; DNA: TGTGCCAGCAGCTTAGTCGCAGGGCTCCACTCTGGAAACACCATATATTTT
D: .; length: 12; V: TRBV27; J: TRBJ2-5; size: .; CDR3: CASKRGQETQYF; DNA: TGTGCCAGCAAGAGGGGGCAAGAGACCCAGTACTTC
D: TRBD1; length: 15; V: TRBV11-1; J: TRBJ2-5; size: .; CDR3: CASSNRGLFQETQYF; DNA: TGTGCCAGCAGCAATAGGGGGCTTTTCCAAGAGACCCAGTACTTC
D: TRBD1; length: 14; V: TRBV4-3; J: TRBJ1-2; size: few; CDR3: CASSQDRGNYGYTF; DNA: TGCGCCAGCAGCCAAGACAGGGGGAACTATGGCTACACCTTC
D: .; length: 15; V: TRBV19; J: TRBJ2-7; size: few; CDR3: CASSIDVGLAREQYF; DNA: TGTGCCAGTAGTATCGACGTAGGCCTGGCTCGGGAGCAGTACTTC
D: .; length: 13; V: TRBV29-1; J: TRBJ1-1; size: .; CDR3: CSAGTGFNTEAFF; DNA: TGCAGCGCTGGTACGGGTTTCAACACTGAAGCTTTCTTT
D: .; length: 15; V: TRBV4-3; J: TRBJ2-3; size: .; CDR3: CASSQGRTAVDTQYF; DNA: TGCGCCAGCAGCCAAGGACGGACTGCGGTAGATACGCAGTATTTT
D: .; length: 14; V: TRBV7-9; J: TRBJ1-5; size: few; CDR3: CASSLTDFNQPQHF; DNA: TGTGCCAGCAGCTTGACAGACTTCAACCAGCCCCAGCATTTT
D: .; length: 13; V: TRBV29-1; J: TRBJ2-5; size: .; CDR3: CSALSLPHETQYF; DNA: TGCAGCGCTCTCTCATTGCCGCATGAGACCCAGTACTTC
D: .; length: 14; V: TRBV19; J: TRBJ1-3; size: .; CDR3: CASSRAKSGNTIYF; DNA: TGTGCCAGTAGTAGGGCCAAATCTGGAAACACCATATATTTT
D: .; length: 11; V: TRBV7-6; J: TRBJ2-5; size: .; CDR3: CASKAQETQYF; DNA: TGTGCCAGCAAGGCCCAAGAGACCCAGTACTTC
D: .; length: 13; V: TRBV6-5; J: TRBJ2-2; size: .; CDR3: CASSYISRRELFF; DNA: TGTGCCAGCAGTTACATCAGTCGAAGGGAGCTGTTTTTT
D: .; length: 15; V: TRBV6-2/TRBV6-3; J: TRBJ2-2; size: .; CDR3: CASSYLGGYTGELFF; DNA: TGTGCCAGCAGTTACTTGGGAGGTTACACCGGGGAGCTGTTTTTT
D: .; length: 16; V: TRBV6-2/TRBV6-3; J: TRBJ1-4; size: .; CDR3: CASSSGQLVIQEKLFF; DNA: TGTGCCAGCAGTTCAGGACAGCTGGTTATCCAAGAAAAACTGTTTTTT
D: .; length: 13; V: TRBV6-6; J: TRBJ2-3; size: .; CDR3: CASSYTATDTQYF; DNA: TGTGCCAGCAGTTACACAGCAACAGATACGCAGTATTTT
D: .; length: 16; V: TRBV18; J: TRBJ1-2; size: .; CDR3: CASSPLRAGTYYGYTF; DNA: TGTGCCAGCTCTCCTCTTAGGGCGGGGACGTACTATGGCTACACCTTC
D: .; length: 13; V: TRBV12-3/TRBV12-4; J: TRBJ1-1; size: few; CDR3: CASSSGQRLEAFF; DNA: TGTGCCAGCAGCTCAGGACAGCGCCTTGAAGCTTTCTTT
D: TRBD1; length: 13; V: TRBV4-1; J: TRBJ2-3; size: .; CDR3: CASSQDGQGSQYF; DNA: TGCGCCAGCAGCCAAGATGGACAGGGCTCGCAGTATTTT